These 21 T cell receptor beta chains originate from one sample sequenced in a study of T-cell memory formation after mild COVID-19. TCRdb recomputed calls from the 5' RACE reads with MiXCR, one row per CDR3 protein. This table has some 320,000 distinct CDR3 sequences, approximately 16% appearing once. The specimen was PBMCs or a T cell subset sorted from them (not recorded which). Receptor source: a young man who had mild COVID-19 (a few samples of this study predate the infection). Cell type and time point are not known.

There are a few counts of this clonotype. This chain joins TRBV6-5 and TRBJ1-6, with 7 bases aligning to TRBD1. The V gene's germline CDR1 is MNHEY and CDR2 SVGAGI. V shed 6 bases, J shed 6 bases, and the junction held 5 bases outside the gene matches. There are 14 residues in the CDR3. The CDR3 nucleotides read TGTGCCAGCAGACGACAGGGCGGTAATTCACCCCTCCACTTT. It specifies CASRRQGGNSPLHF.

The CDR3 loop is CASSTGTANEQFF. DNA of the CDR3: TGTGCCAGCAGCACTGGGACAGCGAATGAGCAGTTCTTC. The chain links TRBV9 to TRBJ2-1, with 7 bases fitting TRBD1. CDR3 length: 13 residues. V trimming: 4 bases; J trimming: 7 bases; junction bases outside the gene matches: 5. Germline V gene data show CDR1 as SGDLS and CDR2 as YYNGEE.

This clonotype was detected only a few times. The chain joins TRBV4-2 to TRBJ2-4; the D is unclear. Trimming pared 1 base from V and 1 base from J, leaving 8 bases between. From germline, CDR1 is LGHNA and CDR2 YNFKEQ. The CDR3 length is 15 residues. CDR3 protein: CASSQAATAKNIQYF. The CDR3 nucleotides read TGTGCCAGCAGCCAAGCGGCAACGGCCAAAAACATTCAGTACTTC.

The chain links TRBV27 to TRBJ1-1; possible D gene TRBD1, 6 bases. This CDR3 contains 13 residues. Trimming left V 5 bases short and J 5 bases short, with 12 bases between. From germline, CDR1 is MNHEY and CDR2 SMNVEV (reference sequence). Here the CDR3 reads CASSNQGGTEAFF. The CDR3 DNA sequence: TGTGCCAGCAGTAACCAAGGGGGGACTGAAGCTTTCTTT.

This clonotype was observed a handful of times. This CDR3 reads CASSGGQGASTGELFF. The CDR3, as DNA: TGCGCCAGCAGCGGCGGACAGGGGGCATCTACCGGGGAGCTGTTTTTT. The chain couples TRBV5-1 to TRBJ2-2, with 11 positions matching TRBD1. J lost 5 bases, V lost 4 bases, and 7 bases had no gene match. The CDR3 consists of 16 residues. CDR1 and CDR2 (germline): SGHRS, YFSETQ. The entire variable domain, with the rest obtained from reference TRBV5-1 and TRBJ2-2, is as follows: KAGVTQTPRYLIKTRGQQVTLSCSPISGHRSVSWYQQTPGQGLQFLFEYFSETQRNKGNFPGRFSGRQFSNSRSEMNVSTLELGDSALYLCASSGGQGASTGELFFGEGSRLTVL.

The rearrangement uses TRBV5-4 and TRBJ2-2; 9 bases are shared with TRBD1. The length of the CDR3 is 16 residues. Looked up from germline, CDR1 is SGHNT and CDR2 is YYREEE (reference sequence). V was pared by 2 bases and J by 2 bases, with 4 bases of the junction left unmatched. Here the CDR3 reads CASSFGQGYNTGELFF. The CDR3 DNA is TGTGCCAGCAGCTTCGGACAGGGGTACAACACCGGGGAGCTGTTTTTT.

The gene calls are TRBV4-1 and TRBJ2-1, with 11 bases fitting TRBD2. Trimming cost V 4 bases and J 5 bases; bases outside gene matches: 4. The CDR3 extends over 15 amino acids. Germline CDR1 and CDR2: MGHRA and YSYEKL. The CDR3 loop reads CASSLRLAGHNEQFF. The CDR3 nucleotides are TGCGCCAGCAGCCTGAGACTAGCGGGGCACAATGAGCAGTTCTTC.

This chain connects TRBV7-9 to TRBJ2-7, with D perhaps matching TRBD1 or TRBD2 (5 bases each). Germline V gene sequence: CDR1 SEHNR, CDR2 FQNEAQ (reference sequence). V was trimmed by 4 bases and J by 3 bases, leaving 22 bases between them. The CDR3 totals 17 residues. CDR3 nucleotide sequence: TGTGCCAGCAGCTCCACCGGGACCCTGGGGCTGAACTACGAGCAGTACGTC. Encoded protein: CASSSTGTLGLNYEQYV.

This clonotype turned up a few times. V is TRBV20-1 and J is TRBJ2-3; TRBD2 agrees at 10 bases. CDR1 is DFQATT and CDR2 is SNEGSKA in the germline V gene (reference sequence). This CDR3 contains 15 residues. Trimming took 0 bases from V and 4 from J; bases not matched to a gene: 4. CDR3 bases: TGCAGTGCTAGAGAGGGGACTAGCGTTGCAGATACGCAGTATTTT. It is translated as CSAREGTSVADTQYF.

This clonotype appeared many times. The J gene is TRBJ2-2, the V gene TRBV23-1; tentative D call: TRBD1 (5 bases). TRBV23-1 is known as an ORF, though its function is uncertain. This CDR3 spans 13 amino acids. V lost 4 bases to trimming and J lost 7 bases, with 10 bases between them. The CDR3 loop reads CASSPQGGGELFF. CDR3 nucleotides: TGCGCCAGCAGTCCGCAGGGCGGCGGGGAGCTGTTTTTT.

This clonotype appeared a few times. V gene TRBV27 combines with J gene TRBJ2-5; either TRBD1 or TRBD2 may fit D (5 bases each). CDR1 is MNHEY, CDR2 SMNVEV, per germline (reference sequence). V was trimmed by 4 bases and J by 1 base, leaving 13 bases between them. The CDR3 runs 15 residues. The CDR3 sequence is CASSSGRTVQETQYF. Here the CDR3 DNA reads TGTGCCAGCAGTTCGGGACGCACGGTCCAAGAGACCCAGTACTTC.

This clonotype was seen more than once but under ten times. The V and J genes are TRBV5-1 and TRBJ2-5, with TRBD2 identical over 9 bases. Germline CDR1 is SGHRS and CDR2 is YFSETQ. The V gene end was trimmed by 1 base and the J gene end by 4 bases; junction bases not matched to a gene: 5. The CDR3 runs to 15 residues. CDR3 sequence reads: CASSLRASGAETQYF. The CDR3 DNA sequence: TGCGCCAGCAGCTTGCGGGCTAGCGGGGCAGAGACCCAGTACTTC.

The chain recombines TRBV2 with TRBJ2-1, with 8 bases identical to TRBD2. This CDR3 comprises 15 residues. V lost 7 bases, J lost 2 bases, and 7 bases stayed unmatched. From germline, CDR1 is SNHLY and CDR2 FYNNEI. The CDR3 reads CASTRYGGAYNEQFF. CDR3 DNA sequence: TGTGCCAGCACACGATACGGGGGGGCCTACAATGAGCAGTTCTTC.

This clonotype was observed a handful of times. V gene TRBV29-1 combines with J gene TRBJ2-7; 9 bases agree with TRBD2. Germline V lookup: CDR1 SQVTM, CDR2 ANQGSEA. The CDR3 has 14 residues. V shed 6 bases, J shed 2 bases, and the junction held 8 bases outside the gene matches. CDR3 coding DNA: TGCAGCGTCTCGCGGGGGGGAGCGGCCTACGAGCAGTACTTC. Translation: CSVSRGGAAYEQYF.

This clonotype was seen ten or more times. This rearrangement joins TRBV6-5 to TRBJ2-1, with D maybe TRBD1 (6 bases). Deletions cut 7 bases from V and 0 bases from J, with 16 bases between. The CDR3 extends over 16 amino acids. The germline CDR1 and CDR2 sequences are MNHEY and SVGAGI. CDR3 sequence: CASTAQGRLSYNEQFF. The CDR3 DNA sequence: TGTGCCAGCACCGCACAGGGACGACTCTCCTACAATGAGCAGTTCTTC.

This clonotype was seen a few times. The chain couples TRBV11-2 to TRBJ1-4; no firm D call. The CDR3 has 13 residues. Germline CDR1 is SGHAT and CDR2 is FQNNGV. Trimming cost V 6 bases and J 8 bases, with 13 bases left between them. CDR3 loop: CASSSRLGEKLFF. CDR3 sequence (DNA): TGTGCCAGCAGTTCGCGACTCGGGGAAAAACTGTTTTTT.

The V call is TRBV2, the J call TRBJ2-5; a possible D gene is TRBD2 (6 bases). Per germline, CDR1 SNHLY and CDR2 FYNNEI. CDR3 size: 15 residues. Trimming removed 8 bases at V and 4 bases at J, with 20 bases between. CDR3 amino acids: CASAAAAGRGETQYF. CDR3 coding DNA: TGTGCCAGCGCAGCCGCGGCGGGACGGGGAGAGACCCAGTACTTC. The full variable domain, with the rest looked up from reference TRBV2 and TRBJ2-5, is EPEVTQTPSHQVTQMGQEVILRCVPISNHLYFYWYRQILGQKVEFLVSFYNNEISEKSEIFDDQFSVERPDGSNFTLKIRSTKLEDSAMYFCASAAAAGRGETQYFGPGTRLLVL.

The chain carries TRBV7-9 and TRBJ2-3; D is possibly TRBD1 (6 bases). This CDR3 has 15 residues. The germline gives CDR1 SEHNR, CDR2 FQNEAQ (reference sequence). Trimming removed 2 bases from V and 5 bases from J, with 14 bases in between. CDR3 nucleotides: TGTGCCAGCAGCTTACTCTGGGACATCCGAGATACGCAGTATTTT. It encodes CASSLLWDIRDTQYF. The full variable domain, with the rest looked up from reference TRBV7-9 and TRBJ2-3, is DTGVSQNPRHKITKRGQNVTFRCDPISEHNRLYWYRQTLGQGPEFLTYFQNEAQLEKSRLLSDRFSAERPKGSFSTLEIQRTEQGDSAMYLCASSLLWDIRDTQYFGPGTRLTVL.

This clonotype was counted between two and nine times. The chain carries TRBV6-6 and TRBJ2-2, with a possible D match to TRBD2 (6 bases). Trimming removed 2 bases from V and 1 base from J, with 17 bases in between. The germline CDR1 and CDR2 sequences are MNHNY and SVGAGI (reference sequence). The CDR3 spans 18 residues. CDR3 nucleotides: TGTGCCAGCAGTTACAGGAGGGTCGACTCCCAGAACACCGGGGAGCTGTTTTTT. Translation: CASSYRRVDSQNTGELFF.

This clonotype has just one count. The V call is TRBV5-1, the J call TRBJ2-1; D perhaps matches TRBD1 (5 bases). The V end was cut by 5 bases, the J end by 7 bases, with 16 bases between. This CDR3 has 14 amino acids. Per germline, CDR1 SGHRS and CDR2 YFSETQ. CDR3 amino acids: CASRPEAQGNEQFF. CDR3 nucleotides: TGCGCCAGCAGGCCAGAGGCCCAGGGTAATGAGCAGTTCTTC.

The CDR3 DNA sequence: TGTGCCAGCAGCATCGGGACAGGGGAAGCTTTCTTT. This codes for CASSIGTGEAFF. The chain is built from TRBV7-8 and TRBJ1-1, with TRBD1 matching 9 bases. Germline V gene sequence: CDR1 SGHVS, CDR2 FQNEAQ. The junction had 3 bases not matched to a gene; V was cut back by 5 bases and J by 8 bases. The CDR3 totals 12 residues.